This entry features one TCR beta chain sequence. Antigen specificity is unknown. The sample contains more than one DNA sequence encoding this CDR3. The entry originates in a study of shared clonotypes between healthy human individuals. In the original workflow: ImmunoSEQ output lacked quality scores and full-length reads, limiting matched filtering. Data came from immunoSEQ multiplex PCR; TCRdb stores just in-frame clones and leaves some out. V and J calls and clone size follow that table, whereas D and trimming were derived from the DNA. The sample has roughly 700,000 clones, around 90% seen once; the top ten hold 34%. General study points: Against clonotypes common to all four donors, non-shared ones had lower generation probabilities. Around 5% was the fraction of naive CD4 clonotypes found shared across several donors.

Combination of CD45RO+ cells with CCR7-negative CD45RA+ TemRA cells was used for CD8 memory. With 5 bases removed from V and 0 bases from J, the gap between germline ends came to 11 bases. Germline V lookup: CDR1 MNHEY, CDR2 SMNVEV (reference sequence). This CDR3 contains 14 residues. The TCR was taken from a young man in good health. Some clones in this sample may be carry-over from other donors' samples. The sequenced sample was memory CD8+ T cells from PBMCs. Subset noted: CD45RO+ cells pooled with CCR7-negative TemRA cells. The gene calls are TRBV27 and TRBJ2-7; D may correspond to TRBD1 or TRBD2 (7 bases each). The chain's CDR3 is CASSPRGGSYEQYF. The CDR3 DNA reads TGTGCCAGCAGTCCCAGGGGGGGCTCCTACGAGCAGTACTTC.